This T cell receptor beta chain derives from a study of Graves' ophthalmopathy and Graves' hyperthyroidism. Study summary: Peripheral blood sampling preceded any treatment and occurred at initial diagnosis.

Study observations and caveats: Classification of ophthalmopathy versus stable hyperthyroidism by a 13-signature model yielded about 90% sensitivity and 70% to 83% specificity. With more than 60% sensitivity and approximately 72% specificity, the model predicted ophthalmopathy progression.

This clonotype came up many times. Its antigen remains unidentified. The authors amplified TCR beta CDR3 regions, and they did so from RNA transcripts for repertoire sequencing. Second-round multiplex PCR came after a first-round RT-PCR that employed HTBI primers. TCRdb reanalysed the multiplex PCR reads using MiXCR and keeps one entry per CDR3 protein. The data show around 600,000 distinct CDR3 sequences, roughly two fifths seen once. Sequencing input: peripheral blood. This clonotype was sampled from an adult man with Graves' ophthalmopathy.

The CDR3 is CASSRSHNANYGYTF. The CDR3 DNA reads TGTGCCAGCAGCCGGTCCCACAACGCCAACTATGGCTACACCTTC. The chain carries TRBV2 and TRBJ1-2; no clear D. The CDR3 spans 15 residues. Between the trimmed V and J ends, which lost 6 bases and 2 bases, there was a span of 16 bases. Germline lookup yields CDR1 SNHLY and CDR2 FYNNEI.